This TCR beta chain appears in the sequencing data of a study of T cell responses to AZD1222 COVID-19 vaccine. Concerning this clone itself: Its antigen is currently unknown.

V shed 5 bases and J shed 1 base, with 14 bases lying between them. CDR3 size: 15 residues. Germline-derived CDR1 and CDR2 are SGHRS and YFSETQ. Study-level points and caveats: In a largely white British group with more females than males, clonal diversity was possibly underestimated. In the spike-specific TCR repertoire, nearly half reportedly target unmutated variant regions. When two AZD1222 doses had been given, Spike-specific TCR breadth and depth rose.

Sequencing was performed with immunoSEQ multiplex PCR; in TCRdb, only in-frame clones are kept and a portion is missing. The sample lists nearly 100,000 clones, 70% to 90% occurring once. The chain joins TRBV5-1 to TRBJ2-3, with D possibly being TRBD2 (6 bases). Source: peripheral blood, taken on day 0 of AZD1222 vaccination. The receptor comes from an adult in good health. CDR3: CASRRATGGTDTQYF. The CDR3 nucleotides are TGCGCCAGCAGGAGGGCAACGGGGGGCACAGATACGCAGTATTTT.